The rows below give T cell receptor beta chains drawn from one sample of a study of T cell repertoires in cytomegalovirus infection. The antigens these receptors bind are not known. Using its own MiXCR run on the reads, TCRdb lists one record per CDR3 protein. The sample yields approximately 910,000 distinct CDR3 sequences, more than 25% seen once. The sample in question was cultured CD8+ T cells from PBMCs, obtained from culture after CMV antigen stimulation. The source of these receptors is a human donor in good health (CMV status not recorded). Some clones in this sample may be carry-over from other donors' samples. CDR3s include the opening cysteine and the closing phenylalanine or tryptophan. A D gene is named only where the DNA matches it firmly. Expanded clones get a size class; other rows say once, few or many, or leave the size out.

j_call,v_call,d_call,clone_size,cdr3_nt,cdr3_aa
TRBJ1-1,TRBV19,.,few,TGTGCCAGTAGTATAAGCTCGAACACTGAAGCTTTCTTT,CASSISSNTEAFF
TRBJ1-2,TRBV6-2/TRBV6-3,TRBD1,.,TGTGCCAGCAGTTGGACAGGGGAAGTCAACTATGGCTACACCTTC,CASSWTGEVNYGYTF
TRBJ2-3,TRBV7-2,.,many,TGTGCCAGCAGCTTAGTTGACCGCCGCAGGACGCAGTATTTT,CASSLVDRRRTQYF
TRBJ1-5,TRBV12-3/TRBV12-4,.,many,TGTGCCAGCAGCCCCTCGGGGGGTAATCAGCCCCAGCATTTT,CASSPSGGNQPQHF
TRBJ2-7,TRBV27,TRBD1,.,TGTGCCAGCACCCCTAGGGCAGGGGGCTATTACGAGCAGTACTTC,CASTPRAGGYYEQYF
TRBJ2-1,TRBV7-9,TRBD2,many,TGTGCCAGCAGTGCGGGGGGGCACAATGAGCAGTTCTTC,CASSAGGHNEQFF
TRBJ1-1,TRBV27,.,many,TGTGCCAGCAGCTTGGGTAGGAACACTGAAGCTTTCTTT,CASSLGRNTEAFF
TRBJ2-3,TRBV4-1,TRBD2,.,TGCGCCAGCAGCCAGTTACTAGCGGGGGGAAACACAGATACGCAGTATTTT,CASSQLLAGGNTDTQYF
TRBJ1-1,TRBV7-8,.,few,TGTGCCAGCAGCTCTCGGACTCGGAGGGCTGAAGCTTTCTTT,CASSSRTRRAEAFF
TRBJ1-1,TRBV4-1,.,.,TGCGCCAGCAGCCAAATGGGGAGCACTGAAGCTTTCTTT,CASSQMGSTEAFF
TRBJ2-1,TRBV27,TRBD2,.,TGTGCCAGCAGTTTCTATAGCGGGGGCGCTATTGACAATGAGCAGTTCTTC,CASSFYSGGAIDNEQFF
TRBJ1-3,TRBV7-9,.,.,TGTGCCAGCAGTCCTGACAGGTCAAGCTCTGGAAACACCATATATTTT,CASSPDRSSSGNTIYF
TRBJ2-5,TRBV20-1,.,.,TGCAGTGCTAGAGGAACAACCCGGCGAGAGACCCAGTACTTC,CSARGTTRRETQYF